Below are 13 T cell receptor beta chains sequenced from a single sample in a study of blood T cell repertoires in COVID-19 (dated by TCRdb to the early 2020s). The library was generated by the immunoSEQ multiplex PCR assay. TCRdb mirrors the immuneACCESS table, restricted to in-frame sequences. Some clones are absent from its copies; in checked studies, under half trace to an unresolved V gene, and the reason for the others is unknown. This sample gives 250,000 or so clones in total; 70% to 90% of them show up just once. The top ten clones comprise under 9% of the sample. Sequenced sample: peripheral blood. The source of these receptors is a woman in her seventies with active or convalescent COVID-19.

The chain carries TRBV9 and TRBJ1-6; no firm D call. There are 16 residues in the CDR3. V dropped 0 bases and J dropped 1 base, with 8 bases sitting between them. Germline V gene lookup returns CDR1 SGDLS and CDR2 YYNGEE. The CDR3 sequence is CASSVAQESYNSPLHF. In DNA, the CDR3 is TGTGCCAGCAGCGTAGCCCAGGAATCCTATAATTCACCCCTCCACTTT.

J is TRBJ1-1 and V is TRBV6-2 or TRBV6-3, with TRBD1 identical over 7 bases. This CDR3 comprises 14 residues. Germline lookup yields CDR1 MNHEY and CDR2 SVGEGT. Losses at the gene ends were 5 bases for V and 11 bases for J; bases not matched to a gene: 14. In nucleotides, the CDR3 is TGTGCCAGCAGTCCCCAGGGGGGACTAGTAACTGCTTTCTTT. Its translation is CASSPQGGLVTAFF.

This clone was seen a few times. The V call is TRBV10-3, the J call TRBJ2-7; maybe TRBD2 (6 bases). CDR3 length: 13 amino acids. V was pared by 3 bases and J by 5 bases, with 11 bases between. Germline CDR1 is ENHRY and CDR2 is SYGVKD. The CDR3 DNA reads as TGTGCCATCAGTGATGGAGGGAGCCACGAGCAGTACTTC. It yields the protein CAISDGGSHEQYF.

The rearrangement uses TRBV14 and TRBJ2-3, with TRBD2 matching 8 bases. CDR3 length equals 17 residues. The junction had 14 bases not matched to a gene; V was cut back by 2 bases and J by 7 bases. Germline loops: CDR1 SGHDN, CDR2 FVKESK. DNA of the CDR3: TGTGCCAGCAGCCAAAGCGGGGGCCCCGACTTTGGAAATACGCAGTATTTT. It translates to CASSQSGGPDFGNTQYF. The variable domain in full, completed from reference TRBV14 and TRBJ2-3, reads EAGVTQFPSHSVIEKGQTVTLRCDPISGHDNLYWYRRVMGKEIKFLLHFVKESKQDESGMPNNRFLAERTGGTYSTLKVQPAELEDSGVYFCASSQSGGPDFGNTQYFGPGTRLTVL.

The rearrangement links TRBV11-3 to TRBJ2-2, with D possibly being TRBD1 (5 bases). Trimming took 4 bases from V and 4 from J, leaving 13 bases between them. The V gene's germline CDR1 is SGHNT and CDR2 YENEEA. The CDR3 consists of 15 residues. The CDR3 nucleotides read TGTGCCAGCAGCTCGCAGGGTATCGGCACCGGGGAGCTGTTTTTT. It encodes CASSSQGIGTGELFF.

This sequence joins TRBV5-1 and TRBJ1-1; 8 positions match TRBD1. CDR1 SGHRS and CDR2 YFSETQ come from the germline V gene. The junction had 7 bases not matched to a gene; V was cut back by 1 base and J by 5 bases. This CDR3 is 15 amino acids long. The CDR3 here is CASSLPGRGLTEAFF. CDR3 nucleotide sequence: TGCGCCAGCAGCTTGCCGGGCAGGGGGCTAACTGAAGCTTTCTTT. The complete variable domain, with remaining parts taken from reference TRBV5-1 and TRBJ1-1, reads KAGVTQTPRYLIKTRGQQVTLSCSPISGHRSVSWYQQTPGQGLQFLFEYFSETQRNKGNFPGRFSGRQFSNSRSEMNVSTLELGDSALYLCASSLPGRGLTEAFFGQGTRLTVV.

V usage is TRBV3-1 (or the pseudogene TRBV3-2) and J usage is TRBJ2-3; possible D gene TRBD2, 5 bases. This CDR3 spans 15 amino acids. Germline CDR1 is LGHDT and CDR2 is YNNKEL (reference sequence). V lost 4 bases and J lost 2, with 13 bases in between. CDR3 bases: TGTGCCAGCAGCCCTCTCAGGACTCTCACAGATACGCAGTATTTT. Encoded protein: CASSPLRTLTDTQYF.

V gene TRBV5-1 combines with J gene TRBJ1-1, with 9 bases that match TRBD1. Trimming cost V 4 bases and J 5 bases; bases outside gene matches: 6. This CDR3 contains 14 residues. Germline V gives CDR1 SGHRS, CDR2 YFSETQ. CDR3 nucleotide sequence: TGCGCCAGCAGCAGCGGGACAGGGTATACTGAAGCTTTCTTT. It specifies CASSSGTGYTEAFF.

The chain employs TRBV5-5 and TRBJ1-1; D is perhaps TRBD1 (6 bases). V lost 6 bases and J 0 bases, leaving 18 bases between the germline ends. Germline values: CDR1 SGHKS, CDR2 YYEKEE (reference sequence). The CDR3 totals 16 residues. CDR3 loop: CASTSGGGVMNTEAFF. CDR3 sequence (DNA): TGTGCCAGCACCTCCGGAGGGGGGGTCATGAACACTGAAGCTTTCTTT.

This sequence joins TRBV5-5 and TRBJ1-2; a weak D match, TRBD1 (5 bases). Trimming took off 4 bases at V and 3 bases at J, with 7 bases between the two ends. In germline, CDR1 is SGHKS, CDR2 YYEKEE (reference sequence). This CDR3 spans 12 amino acids. This CDR3 is CASSLRDYGYTF. CDR3 bases: TGTGCCAGCAGCCTCAGGGACTATGGCTACACCTTC.

This clone was detected a few times. The chain couples TRBV7-9 to TRBJ1-3; a weak D match, TRBD1 (6 bases). The CDR3 spans 19 residues. Germline CDR1 reads SEHNR; CDR2 reads FQNEAQ (reference sequence). The V gene lost 3 bases and the J gene lost 2 bases, with 23 bases spanning the gap. CDR3 nucleotides: TGTGCCAGCAGCTTTACAGGGTATGTGACCGCCCTCGCTGGAAACACCATATATTTT. This codes for CASSFTGYVTALAGNTIYF.

The chain combines TRBV5-1 with TRBJ1-2; D ambiguous. Trimming removed 1 base at V and 5 bases at J, with 15 bases between. This CDR3 comprises 15 residues. Germline values: CDR1 SGHRS, CDR2 YFSETQ. The DNA for the CDR3 is TGCGCCAGCAGCTTGAGCGTGGGAGCAGGATATGGCTACACCTTC. Amino acid sequence: CASSLSVGAGYGYTF.

Written as DNA, the CDR3 is TGTGCCAGTAGTCTATCGCAGACTGATTACGAGCAGTACTTC. This sequence encodes CASSLSQTDYEQYF. The genes are TRBV19 and TRBJ2-7, with no clear D. Germline V lookup: CDR1 LNHDA, CDR2 SQIVND (reference sequence). Between the trimmed V and J ends, which lost 5 bases and 4 bases, there was a span of 15 bases. This CDR3 has 14 residues.